This TCR beta chain appears in the sequencing data of a study of T-cell reconstitution after alpha-beta-depleted transplantation in children. During its preparation, the TCRbeta library received unique molecular identifiers. Each CDR3 protein gets one entry after TCRdb re-called the PCR reads with MiXCR. Found here are a few hundred thousand distinct CDR3 sequences, more than 9% of them singletons; the top ten hold roughly a tenth. This TCR was sampled from a human donor who donated a stem cell graft to a child with SCID. This specimen consisted of PBMCs from the stem cell graft donor, obtained from the stem cell graft.

The CDR3 bases are TGTGCCAGCAGCCCCCACAGGGGGCTCCAAGAGACCCAGTACTTC. This sequence encodes CASSPHRGLQETQYF. This rearrangement joins TRBV7-3 to TRBJ2-5, with 9 bases that match TRBD1. CDR3 length equals 15 residues. Per the germline V gene, CDR1 is SGHTA and CDR2 is FQGTGA. V was pared by 5 bases and J by 1 base, with 5 bases of the junction left unmatched.